What follows describes a single T cell receptor beta chain. Its antigen is currently unknown. At survey level, the immunoSEQ assay was run in its v3.0 version. This table comes from immunoSEQ multiplex PCR, and its TCRdb copy is limited to in-frame clones, with some not included. Of more than 15,000 clones listed, roughly 73% are singletons. The sample originates from a study of long-term antiretroviral therapy in people with HIV. General study findings and limits: An increase in diversity followed ART, yet levels stayed below transplant donor controls.

With 5 bases removed from V and 3 bases from J, the gap between germline ends came to 13 bases. Germline V gene lookup returns CDR1 SQVTM and CDR2 ANQGSEA. The length of the CDR3 is 13 residues. The sample was unsorted PBMCs, taken at the start of antiretroviral therapy, before treatment. The chain links TRBV29-1 to TRBJ1-1; maybe TRBD1 (6 bases). The receptor was isolated from a woman in her 40s with HIV. The CDR3 DNA is TGCAGCGTTTCACAGGGCGGGCACACTGAAGCTTTCTTT. The encoded protein is CSVSQGGHTEAFF.